The 6 T cell receptor beta chains given below trace back to one sample, sequenced in a study of blood T cell repertoires in COVID-19. The assay was immunoSEQ multiplex PCR, and TCRdb's table has in-frame clones only and misses some. The repertoire includes around 140,000 clones, over 80% of them detected once, and almost 9% sits in the top ten. The sequenced material came from peripheral blood. These TCRs come from a man aged 30-40 years with COVID-19, enrolled during active disease.

Concerning this clone itself: The sample holds other DNA sequences that translate to the same CDR3. The chain couples TRBV7-9 to TRBJ1-1; no clear D gene. V lost 3 bases to trimming and J lost 3 bases, with 8 bases between them. Germline CDR1 is SEHNR and CDR2 is FQNEAQ (reference sequence). CDR3 length: 13 amino acids. In nucleotides, the CDR3 is TGTGCCAGCAGCTTGTCCGGGGACACTGAAGCTTTCTTT. This gives the protein CASSLSGDTEAFF.

The chain links TRBV28 to TRBJ2-7, with a tentative D call TRBD1 (6 bases). The CDR3 is made up of 14 amino acids. Trimming stripped 6 bases from V and 6 bases from J, with 18 bases between. Germline CDR1 reads MDHEN; CDR2 reads SYDVKM. The CDR3 here is CASSQSGQSLEQYF. The CDR3, as DNA: TGTGCCAGCAGCCAAAGTGGACAGTCGCTCGAGCAGTACTTC.

Comments on this clone: A single base separates this from a much larger clone, so it may be a read error. The rearrangement links TRBV6-1 to TRBJ2-7, with 9 bases fitting TRBD1. CDR1 and CDR2 (germline): MNHNS, SASEGT. The CDR3 length is 15 residues. CDR3 residues: CTSSEAGQGSYEQYF. In nucleotides, the CDR3 is TGTACCAGCAGTGAAGCGGGACAGGGTTCCTACGAGCAGTACTTC.

The chain couples TRBV19 to TRBJ2-7, with 10 bases identical to TRBD2. Germline CDR1 and CDR2: LNHDA and SQIVND (reference sequence). The CDR3 runs to 14 residues. The ends lost 5 bases at V and 6 bases at J; junction bases unmatched: 7. CDR3 amino acids: CASSALAGRAEQYF. For the CDR3, the DNA is TGTGCCAGTAGTGCACTAGCGGGGAGGGCCGAGCAGTACTTC.

The chain uses TRBV6-4 and TRBJ2-4; 7 bases are a match to TRBD2. Germline CDR1 and CDR2: MRHNA and SNTAGT. The CDR3 extends over 11 amino acids. V gave up 10 bases and J gave up 11 bases; unmatched junction bases: 8. The CDR3 spells CATKPGGLQYF. CDR3 nucleotide sequence: TGTGCCACCAAACCGGGGGGACTTCAGTACTTC.

This chain uses TRBV4-1 with TRBJ1-6, with unresolved D. The CDR3 has 17 amino acids. Germline V CDR1 and CDR2: MGHRA, YSYEKL. With 0 bases removed from V and 3 bases from J, the gap between germline ends came to 12 bases. Here the CDR3 reads CASSQEPGGNYNSPLHF. CDR3 nucleotides: TGCGCCAGCAGCCAAGAGCCGGGCGGGAACTATAATTCACCCCTCCACTTT.